This paragraph reports one T cell receptor beta chain. Its antigen is still unknown. Nothing much larger sits one base from this clone, and base qualities are not available. Libraries were built with the immunoSEQ multiplex PCR assay. For the multiplex PCR, a mixture combining 60 forward primers for TCR Vbeta segments and 13 reverse primers for TCR Jbeta segments was used. Amplification of the CDR3 region of rearranged TCR beta genes was performed with a multiplex PCR assay on genomic DNA. The Illumina HiSeq System was used to sequence the amplified TCR beta libraries as 87-base-pair reads. The paper's processing steps were these. A later analysis tallied 75 million to 95 million unique TCR beta chains across the 610 or so repertoires, and around 12 million of those chains were shared by two or more donors. To remove PCR and sequencing errors, raw reads were error-corrected and collapsed into unique sequences using a nearest-neighbor algorithm that merged closely related sequences. CDR3 sequences were aligned to IMGT reference sequences to assign V, D and J gene segments. For a sequence to be retained, a match of at least six nucleotides to both a V gene segment and a J gene segment was required. Rearrangements were called productive when the CDR3 lacked stop codons and stayed in frame with V and J; all others were non-productive. CDR3 was defined by IMGT convention, running from the second conserved V-encoded cysteine to the conserved J-encoded phenylalanine. The earlier analysis of fewer than 750 of the donors excluded sequences that lacked an unambiguous match to a single V gene segment. In an earlier analysis of approximately 590 of the donors, a V segment was called functional when productive rearrangements were above 56.7%, and segregating when the standard deviation between donors exceeded 5%. A statistical classification framework was built for diagnosing cytomegalovirus status from the catalog of TCR beta chain sequences. A later analysis assigned V and J genes by comparing TCR nucleotide sequences with IMGT/GENE-DB human TR gene sequences. Using the TCRdist pipeline, a later analysis assigned CDR3 sequences along with most-parsimonious VDJ recombination scenarios. A later analysis defined each TCR beta chain by its CDR3 amino acid sequence plus V-gene family, and excluded reads lacking a unique V-gene family. As a way to deal with suspected cross-contamination and a sequencing artifact, a later analysis dropped hundreds of nucleotide sequences that were highly shared and had low generation probability. In a later analysis, a clonal expansion index for each public chain was calculated from normalized within-repertoire ranks of inferred template counts. In a later analysis, generation probabilities were computed using a VDJ recombination model fitted to out-of-frame rearrangements, and the results were checked against IGoR. A later analysis scored TCR-TCR, TCR-HLA and TCR-CMV co-occurrence with hypergeometric tests, applying a repertoire-size bias correction to TCR pairs. In a later analysis, false discovery rates were estimated by permuting HLA or CMV assignments 20 times. A later analysis grouped co-occurring TCRs with DBSCAN, adding TCRdist sequence similarity when clustering within HLA-allele-positive subsets. For co-occurrence clustering, repertoires with fewer than 30,000 or more than 120,000 public chains were excluded, along with four or five repertoires with anomalous nucleotide sharing. TCRdb mirrors the immuneACCESS table, restricted to in-frame sequences. Some clones are absent from its copies; in checked studies, under half trace to an unresolved V gene, and the reason for the others is unknown. D and trimming come from the DNA, and the V and J calls and clone size come from that table. For this sample there are around 130,000 clones; about 80% appear just once. About 1.7% of the sample lies in the top ten.

The cohort was made up of 666 healthy bone marrow donors. All cohort members were sampled while nominally healthy, although unrecorded immune exposures were likely present. The donor tested CMV seronegative and was one of the 352 seronegative cohort members. A peripheral blood sample was provided by each donor, and peripheral blood mononuclear cells were used for TCR beta sequencing. The Qiagen DNeasy Blood Extraction Kit was used to extract genomic DNA from the blood cell samples. Trimmed from V: 5 bases; trimmed from J: 3 bases; junction bases lacking a gene match: 7. The CDR3 holds 15 amino acids from the cysteine to the phenylalanine. Of all the DNA, just the CDR3 is kept, 45 bases in frame from base 1. CDR1 and CDR2, looked up from the germline V gene (reference sequence), are LNHDA and SQIVND. The source of the sample is a study of cytomegalovirus exposure and HLA in healthy donors (dated by TCRdb to about 2017). Turning to the overall study: In an earlier analysis of 550 to 750 of the donors, 276 Gb of sequence data and 100 million or so unique TCR beta sequences from roughly 190 million T cells were reported. Using immunosequencing, the study profiled T cell repertoires from fewer than 700 subjects and related those repertoires to cytomegalovirus serostatus. Genome-wide SNP genotypes for about three fifths of the roughly 700 donors were used in a later genetic analysis, which treated that subset as a discovery cohort. Among the approximately 400 genotyped donors, around 81% belonged to the genetic ancestry cluster associated with self-reported Caucasian donors. The study combined high-throughput TCR immunosequencing, statistical association of individual TCRs with disease status, and machine learning to predict cytomegalovirus infection status. Typing coverage varied by locus: about 620-640 donors for A, B, C, DRB1 and DQB1; approximately 500 for DQA1; around 570 for DPA1; some 470 for DPB1. Donor age, sex, ethnicity and CMV serostatus were compiled together with the repertoire data. All discovery cohort repertoires had been generated on a single sequencing platform. HLA typing covered class I and class II loci at four-digit resolution. In the later analysis, no new phenotypic data were used to find candidate immune exposures; instead, reliance was placed on TCR beta sequences and their occurrence across donors. An early release covering around 630 HLA-typed donors comprised 250 to 350 gigabases of sequencing data and 85 million or so unique TCR sequences. A later analysis re-examined previously published TCR beta repertoires from about 700 donors and added high-resolution HLA genotyping to investigate patterns of TCR occurrence. The aim of the study was to test whether cataloging public T cell receptors could identify signatures of past pathogen exposure. On average, around 230,000 unique TCR beta nucleotide sequences were sequenced per donor among a few hundred genotyped donors of the cohort, with roughly 20% of those sequences being non-productive. In addition to the first cohort of 500 to 850 subjects, a separate validation cohort of under 150 different subjects was used. An earlier analysis of 587 of the donors used high-throughput TCR beta sequencing to judge whether each TCR beta V gene segment behaved as functional or pseudogenic. Because of strong linkage in the cohort, roughly five DR-DQ haplotypes were treated as single units for association and clustering.

Beyond this particular receptor, the publication reports: The classifier was reported to diagnose cytomegalovirus status with high specificity and sensitivity in both the original and validation cohorts. Strong co-occurrence of HLA alleles, especially DR and DQ, made assigning TCR associations to individual alleles difficult. Most TCR sequences were observed very rarely across donors, whereas some public TCRs were present in many individuals. At a false discovery rate of 0.05, a later analysis linked 16,951 TCR beta sequences to specific HLA alleles. According to a later analysis, TCR association rates differed among HLA loci, with DRB1 alleles showing the most associated TCRs and HLA-C alleles showing the fewest. A group of highly shared sequence variants was considered likely to be a technical artifact of the sequencing pipeline. An earlier analysis of 587 of the donors showed that most TCR beta V segments appeared in productive rearrangements either about 90% or about 30% of the time, which broadly matched IMGT annotations. In a later genetic analysis, fewer N-insertions in productive TCRs were reported among donors in an Asian-associated ancestry cluster than the roughly 700-donor mean. Immune exposure information for the cohort was limited to CMV serostatus. Some IMGT-functional V segments, including TRBV6-2 and TRBV6-3, could not be distinguished by the 87-base-pair reads and were therefore excluded. The authors suggested that the approach could potentially be extended to other disease states and immunological phenotypes. A later analysis reported that several top co-occurrence clusters appeared linked to parvovirus B19, influenza, CMV and Epstein-Barr virus. Seventeen rarely observed V segments, including chromosome 9 orphons, were excluded from the earlier analysis of about 500 of the donors because counts were too low. The cohort was sequenced for TCR beta chains only, and without alpha or paired-chain data the features that could be detected were limited. According to a later analysis, most CMV-associated TCR beta chains appeared to be HLA-restricted, and the HLA associations seemed to be driven largely by CMV exposure. A later genetic analysis associated a missense DCLRE1C variant with V-gene and J-gene trimming of TCR beta chains, and an independent cohort replicated the association. HLA typing was unavailable for some donors at each locus, so association tests used only the typed subset. The study gave a list of about 170 TCR beta chains associated with cytomegalovirus. Linkage disequilibrium might explain the correlated functional status among segregating V segments, but an unknown experimental factor could not be excluded. In vitro tests confirmed that a few of the cytomegalovirus-associated TCR beta chains recognize cytomegalovirus antigens. A further reported finding was that TCR beta sequences accurately predicted the HLA-A and HLA-B alleles for most subjects in the first cohort. In a later analysis, HLA-associated TCR beta chains were found to be more clonally expanded and to have lower generation probabilities than equally common non-associated chains. Roughly uniform sequencing depth across donors was assumed in presence/absence analyses, although this assumption may not hold.

Material for sequencing was PBMCs. The receptor's source is a man aged 35-49 years in good health and CMV-seronegative. The sequence links TRBV19 to TRBJ2-3; 8 of the junction bases match TRBD2. The DNA is as follows: TGTGCCAGTAGTCCTCAGCGGGAGAGAACAGATACGCAGTATTTT. It is translated as CASSPQRERTDTQYF.